These T cell receptor beta chains were read from a single sample in a study of blood T cell repertoires in COVID-19. The repertoire was sequenced with immunoSEQ multiplex PCR; TCRdb's copy has only in-frame clones and lacks some. The data contain approximately 340,000 clones, 87% of them singletons. Sequenced sample: peripheral blood. All receptors come from a man aged 30 to 45 with COVID-19, enrolled during active disease. Each CDR3 is given with its conserved first and last residue. A D gene is named only where the DNA matches it firmly. Size is stated for part of the rows, as once, few or many counts, or as a class when the clone is expanded.

v_call: TRBV27
clone_size: .
j_call: TRBJ1-1
d_call: .
cdr3_nt: TGTGCCAGCAGTCCGAACTCGAGATGGAACACTGAAGCTTTCTTT
cdr3_aa: CASSPNSRWNTEAFF

v_call: TRBV7-2
clone_size: few
j_call: TRBJ1-5
d_call: .
cdr3_nt: TGTGCCAGCAGCACGACGGGAAGCGTGAAGCAGCCCCAGCATTTT
cdr3_aa: CASSTTGSVKQPQHF

v_call: TRBV2
clone_size: .
j_call: TRBJ1-3
d_call: TRBD1
cdr3_nt: TGTGCCAGCAGGGGACAGTACCTCTCTGGAAACACCATATATTTT
cdr3_aa: CASRGQYLSGNTIYF

v_call: TRBV29-1
clone_size: .
j_call: TRBJ2-5
d_call: TRBD1
cdr3_nt: TGCAGCGCCCCGACAGGGGAAGGTGGAGAGACCCAGTACTTC
cdr3_aa: CSAPTGEGGETQYF

v_call: TRBV6-2/TRBV6-3
clone_size: .
j_call: TRBJ1-2
d_call: TRBD1
cdr3_nt: TGTGCCAGCAGCCTCGGACAGGGGAATGGCTACACCTTC
cdr3_aa: CASSLGQGNGYTF

v_call: TRBV5-1
clone_size: once
j_call: TRBJ1-1
d_call: .
cdr3_nt: TGCGCCAGCAGCGTAGGACTTATTCCAATGAACACTGAAGCTTTCTTT
cdr3_aa: CASSVGLIPMNTEAFF

v_call: TRBV30
clone_size: .
j_call: TRBJ2-2
d_call: TRBD2
cdr3_nt: TGTGCCTGGACCGCTAGCGGGAGAAGGGGTAACACCGGGGAGCTGTTTTTT
cdr3_aa: CAWTASGRRGNTGELFF

v_call: TRBV7-2
clone_size: .
j_call: TRBJ1-3
d_call: .
cdr3_nt: TGTGCCAGCAGCTACCAGGGCTCTGGAAACACCATATATTTT
cdr3_aa: CASSYQGSGNTIYF

v_call: TRBV13
clone_size: .
j_call: TRBJ2-7
d_call: TRBD2
cdr3_nt: TGTGCCAGCAGCCCTTCCAGTACTAGCGGGGCCTCCTACGAGCAGTACTTC
cdr3_aa: CASSPSSTSGASYEQYF

v_call: TRBV3-1/TRBV3-2
clone_size: .
j_call: TRBJ1-6
d_call: .
cdr3_nt: TGTGCCAGCAGCCAACAGGCAGGAACTAATTCACCCCTCCACTTT
cdr3_aa: CASSQQAGTNSPLHF

v_call: TRBV3-1/TRBV3-2
clone_size: .
j_call: TRBJ2-2
d_call: TRBD1
cdr3_nt: TGTGCCAGCAGCCCCGGACAGGCCTACCCTTACACCGGGGAGCTGTTTTTT
cdr3_aa: CASSPGQAYPYTGELFF

v_call: TRBV2
clone_size: .
j_call: TRBJ2-7
d_call: .
cdr3_nt: TGTGCCAGCAGTTCCGGGACAAAATACGAGCAGTACTTC
cdr3_aa: CASSSGTKYEQYF

v_call: TRBV7-3
clone_size: .
j_call: TRBJ2-1
d_call: TRBD2
cdr3_nt: TGTGCCAGCAGTCTATCTGGCGGGAGGAATTTAGGGAATGAGCAGTTCTTC
cdr3_aa: CASSLSGGRNLGNEQFF

v_call: TRBV18
clone_size: once
j_call: TRBJ1-5
d_call: TRBD1
cdr3_nt: TGTGCCAGCTCACCACCGGGACAGGGGATACGCAATCAGCCCCAGCATTTT
cdr3_aa: CASSPPGQGIRNQPQHF

v_call: TRBV5-1
clone_size: once
j_call: TRBJ2-5
d_call: TRBD2
cdr3_nt: TGCGCCAGCAGCTTCCCCCCGCGCGGGGGGGCCGAGACCCAGTACTTC
cdr3_aa: CASSFPPRGGAETQYF

v_call: TRBV5-8
clone_size: .
j_call: TRBJ2-1
d_call: TRBD1
cdr3_nt: TGTGCCTCGGGACGGGACAGGTACAATGAGCAGTTCTTC
cdr3_aa: CASGRDRYNEQFF

v_call: TRBV4-2
clone_size: .
j_call: TRBJ2-7
d_call: TRBD1
cdr3_nt: TGTGCCAGCAGCCAACCGGACAGGGTGATATACGAGCAGTACTTC
cdr3_aa: CASSQPDRVIYEQYF

v_call: TRBV6-5
clone_size: .
j_call: TRBJ2-2
d_call: TRBD1
cdr3_nt: TGTGCCAGCAGCCGCCGGGACAGTAACACCGGGGAGCTGTTTTTT
cdr3_aa: CASSRRDSNTGELFF

v_call: TRBV5-4
clone_size: once
j_call: TRBJ2-1
d_call: TRBD2
cdr3_nt: TGTGCCAGCAGCCCCTTAGCGGGAGGGCGGTTGAATGAGCAGTTCTTC
cdr3_aa: CASSPLAGGRLNEQFF

v_call: TRBV6-5
clone_size: .
j_call: TRBJ1-4
d_call: TRBD1
cdr3_nt: TGTGCCAGCAGTTACGACAGGGCTTCTAATGAAAAACTGTTTTTT
cdr3_aa: CASSYDRASNEKLFF

v_call: TRBV5-1
clone_size: few
j_call: TRBJ2-1
d_call: .
cdr3_nt: TGCGCCAGCAGCTTGGCAGGGGTTCTGAATGAGCAGTTCTTC
cdr3_aa: CASSLAGVLNEQFF

v_call: TRBV7-2
clone_size: once
j_call: TRBJ2-5
d_call: TRBD2
cdr3_nt: TGTGCCAGCAGCCCGCGACTAGCGGGATGGGGAGGAGAGACCCAGTACTTC
cdr3_aa: CASSPRLAGWGGETQYF

v_call: TRBV19
clone_size: .
j_call: TRBJ1-4
d_call: TRBD1
cdr3_nt: TGTGCCAGTAGTCCCCCGACAGGGCGCTCTAATGAAAAACTGTTTTTT
cdr3_aa: CASSPPTGRSNEKLFF

v_call: TRBV28
clone_size: .
j_call: TRBJ1-2
d_call: TRBD1
cdr3_nt: TGTGCCAGCAGTTTCCCAGGACAGGGGGGTGGCTACACCTTC
cdr3_aa: CASSFPGQGGGYTF

v_call: TRBV7-9
clone_size: once
j_call: TRBJ1-1
d_call: .
cdr3_nt: TGTGCCAGCAGCTCGGGTCCGGACAGCATGAACACTGAAGCTTTCTTT
cdr3_aa: CASSSGPDSMNTEAFF

v_call: TRBV5-1
clone_size: .
j_call: TRBJ2-5
d_call: TRBD1
cdr3_nt: TGCGCCAGCAGCGACCCCAGGGGGCGCGGAGAGACCCAGTACTTC
cdr3_aa: CASSDPRGRGETQYF

v_call: TRBV3-1/TRBV3-2
clone_size: .
j_call: TRBJ2-7
d_call: .
cdr3_nt: TGTGCCAGCAGCTCACGGACACTATACGAGCAGTACTTC
cdr3_aa: CASSSRTLYEQYF

v_call: TRBV19
clone_size: few
j_call: TRBJ2-3
d_call: .
cdr3_nt: TGTGCCAGTAGCGGAACAGGACCAGATACGCAGTATTTT
cdr3_aa: CASSGTGPDTQYF

v_call: TRBV19
clone_size: once
j_call: TRBJ2-1
d_call: TRBD2
cdr3_nt: TGTGCCAGTAGTATAGACCCGGGACTAGCGGGATGGGATGAGCAGTTCTTC
cdr3_aa: CASSIDPGLAGWDEQFF

v_call: TRBV4-3
clone_size: .
j_call: TRBJ2-1
d_call: TRBD1
cdr3_nt: TGCGCCAGCAGCCTCGGACAGGGACCCAATGAGCAGTTCTTC
cdr3_aa: CASSLGQGPNEQFF

v_call: TRBV6-6
clone_size: .
j_call: TRBJ1-5
d_call: .
cdr3_nt: TGTGCCAGCAGTTACTCGAGCGGAAATCAGCCCCAGCATTTT
cdr3_aa: CASSYSSGNQPQHF

v_call: TRBV6-5
clone_size: .
j_call: TRBJ1-6
d_call: .
cdr3_nt: TGTGCCAGCAGTTATACGCAGCGGAATTCACCCCTCCACTTT
cdr3_aa: CASSYTQRNSPLHF

v_call: TRBV7-2
clone_size: .
j_call: TRBJ2-5
d_call: .
cdr3_nt: TGTGCCAGCAGCTACTACACCAGGGGATCAGAGACCCAGTACTTC
cdr3_aa: CASSYYTRGSETQYF

v_call: TRBV5-6
clone_size: .
j_call: TRBJ2-3
d_call: TRBD2
cdr3_nt: TGTGCCAGCAGCTTGGCAAATAGCGGGGCCACAGATACGCAGTATTTT
cdr3_aa: CASSLANSGATDTQYF

v_call: TRBV18
clone_size: .
j_call: TRBJ1-5
d_call: .
cdr3_nt: TGTGCCAGCTCCAGCCGGGTAGAGGGAGATCAGCCCCAGCATTTT
cdr3_aa: CASSSRVEGDQPQHF

v_call: TRBV6-2/TRBV6-3
clone_size: .
j_call: TRBJ2-5
d_call: .
cdr3_nt: TGTGCCAGCAGTAATCTGGAGACCCAGTACTTC
cdr3_aa: CASSNLETQYF

v_call: TRBV18
clone_size: .
j_call: TRBJ2-1
d_call: .
cdr3_nt: TGTGCCAGCTCACCTCGACAGGCCCGGTCTGTGGATGAGCAGTTCTTC
cdr3_aa: CASSPRQARSVDEQFF

v_call: TRBV28
clone_size: .
j_call: TRBJ1-1
d_call: TRBD1
cdr3_nt: TGTGCCAGCAGTTCTCAATCGACAGGGCAAACTGAAGCTTTCTTT
cdr3_aa: CASSSQSTGQTEAFF

v_call: TRBV18
clone_size: .
j_call: TRBJ1-1
d_call: TRBD1
cdr3_nt: TGTGCCAGCTCACGCAGTACAGGGGAGACTGAAGCTTTCTTT
cdr3_aa: CASSRSTGETEAFF

v_call: TRBV3-1/TRBV3-2
clone_size: .
j_call: TRBJ1-5
d_call: .
cdr3_nt: TGTGCCAGCAGCCAAGGAGAAAATCAGCCCCAGCATTTT
cdr3_aa: CASSQGENQPQHF

v_call: TRBV9
clone_size: .
j_call: TRBJ1-1
d_call: .
cdr3_nt: TGTGCCAGCAGCGTGTACACCTACACTGAAGCTTTCTTT
cdr3_aa: CASSVYTYTEAFF

v_call: TRBV7-2
clone_size: .
j_call: TRBJ1-2
d_call: TRBD1
cdr3_nt: TGTGCCAGCAGCGCTGGGACAGGAGCTTACTATGGCTACACCTTC
cdr3_aa: CASSAGTGAYYGYTF

v_call: TRBV7-7
clone_size: few
j_call: TRBJ2-1
d_call: .
cdr3_nt: TGTGCCAGCAGCTTAGACAGCTACAATGAGCAGTTCTTC
cdr3_aa: CASSLDSYNEQFF

v_call: TRBV4-3
clone_size: .
j_call: TRBJ2-7
d_call: .
cdr3_nt: TGCGCCAGCAGCCAAGACAGGGGCCCCTACGAGCAGTACTTC
cdr3_aa: CASSQDRGPYEQYF

v_call: TRBV6-5
clone_size: few
j_call: TRBJ1-6
d_call: TRBD1
cdr3_nt: TGTGCCAGCAGTTACGAGGGACAGGGGTTTTCACCCCTCCACTTT
cdr3_aa: CASSYEGQGFSPLHF